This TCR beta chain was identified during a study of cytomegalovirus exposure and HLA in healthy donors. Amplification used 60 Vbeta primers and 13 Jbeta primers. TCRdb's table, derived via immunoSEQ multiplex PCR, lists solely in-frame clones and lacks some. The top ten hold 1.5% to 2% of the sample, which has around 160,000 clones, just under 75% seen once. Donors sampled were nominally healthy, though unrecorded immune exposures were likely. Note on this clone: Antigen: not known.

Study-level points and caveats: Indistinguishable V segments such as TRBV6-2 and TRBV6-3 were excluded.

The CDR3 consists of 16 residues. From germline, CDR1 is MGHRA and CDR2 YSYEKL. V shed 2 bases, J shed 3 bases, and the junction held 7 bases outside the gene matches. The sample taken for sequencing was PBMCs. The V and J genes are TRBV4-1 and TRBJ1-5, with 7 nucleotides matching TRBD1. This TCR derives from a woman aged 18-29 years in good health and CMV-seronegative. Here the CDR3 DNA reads TGCGCCAGCAGCCAATCGGGACAGCGAGTCAATCAGCCCCAGCATTTT. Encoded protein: CASSQSGQRVNQPQHF.